This entry describes one TCR beta chain. Trimming at V came to 5 bases and at J to 9 bases, leaving 13 bases not matched to a gene. CDR1 MDHEN and CDR2 SYDVKM come from the germline V gene. The CDR3 sequence is 15 residues long. This entry belongs to a study of tumor-infiltrating lymphocytes in oesophageal squamous cell carcinoma. Each CDR3 protein is one row after TCRdb ran MiXCR on the PCR reads. The table lists approximately 12,000 distinct CDR3 sequences, roughly half of them singletons. Sequences were obtained from esophageal tumor tissue. The rearrangement uses TRBV28 and TRBJ2-7; TRBD1 aligns across 10 bases. This clonotype was sampled from a male donor with esophageal squamous cell carcinoma. CDR3 in amino acids: CASSPPGTGVFLQYF. For the CDR3, the DNA is TGTGCCAGCAGTCCACCCGGGACAGGGGTTTTTTTGCAGTACTTC.